A selection of T cell receptor beta chains follows, all from one sample in a study of metastatic and nonmetastatic thyroid tumors. TCRdb re-called clones via MiXCR from the PCR reads. The sample comprises about 53,000 clones, roughly 20% of which are singletons, and about 4.1% rests with the top ten. The sequenced sample was blood. The receptors here all came from a female donor with papillary thyroid cancer or a benign thyroid nodule (not recorded which). Some clones in this sample may be carry-over from other donors' samples. The CDR3 runs from the conserved cysteine through the conserved F or W. Fields, in order: D gene, V gene, clone size, J gene, CDR3 protein, CDR3 DNA. A D gene is named only where the DNA matches it firmly. Size is omitted from some rows. Given values are once, few, many or a class for expanded clones.

-,TRBV11-3,many,TRBJ2-1,CASSLDRVDEQFF,TGTGCCAGCAGCTTAGATCGAGTCGATGAGCAGTTCTTC
-,TRBV28,many,TRBJ2-5,CATAGYGNQETQYF,TGTGCCACGGCCGGGTACGGGAACCAAGAGACCCAGTACTTC
-,TRBV7-8,few,TRBJ2-7,CASSQLGYEQYF,TGTGCCAGCAGCCAACTAGGCTACGAGCAGTACTTC
TRBD1,TRBV20-1,many,TRBJ2-1,CSANGQVQFF,TGCAGTGCCAACGGACAGGTCCAGTTCTTC
TRBD1,TRBV20-1,many,TRBJ2-1,CKVADRVENEQFF,TGCAAGGTAGCCGACAGGGTTGAAAATGAGCAGTTCTTC
-,TRBV24-1,many,TRBJ2-1,CATSHPGRGHNEQFF,TGTGCCACCAGTCACCCCGGCCGCGGGCACAATGAGCAGTTCTTC
-,TRBV20-1,-,TRBJ2-5,CSDFSLSLGTQYF,TGCAGTGACTTTTCTTTGAGTCTTGGGACCCAGTACTTC
TRBD1,TRBV5-1,-,TRBJ1-5,CASSTGQGPGPQHF,TGCGCCAGCAGTACCGGACAGGGGCCGGGGCCCCAGCATTTT
-,TRBV20-1,many,TRBJ2-7,CSASGTTGGNPYEQYF,TGCAGTGCCTCAGGGACTACAGGGGGGAACCCCTACGAGCAGTACTTC
-,TRBV12-3/TRBV12-4,-,TRBJ1-6,CASSPRGGTINAPLHF,TGTGCCAGCAGTCCACGGGGGGGTACGATTAATGCACCCCTCCACTTT
-,TRBV30,many,TRBJ2-3,CAWRGFSGSTDTQYF,TGTGCCTGGAGGGGCTTTAGCGGTAGCACAGATACGCAGTATTTT
-,TRBV4-2,-,TRBJ2-3,CASSPPPAMCRDTQYF,TGTGCCAGCAGCCCACCGCCTGCGATGTGTAGAGATACGCAGTATTTT
-,TRBV28,many,TRBJ2-5,CASLRGGAQETQYF,TGTGCTAGCCTGAGAGGGGGGGCCCAAGAGACCCAGTACTTC
TRBD2,TRBV12-3/TRBV12-4,few,TRBJ2-4,CASSLLWGGVKNIQYF,TGTGCCAGCAGTTTACTATGGGGGGGGGTCAAAAACATTCAGTACTTC
TRBD1,TRBV5-1,many,TRBJ2-5,CATGQYQETQYF,TGCGCCACGGGACAGTACCAAGAGACCCAGTACTTC
TRBD1,TRBV4-1,many,TRBJ1-1,CASSQVGTGKYTEAFF,TGCGCCAGCAGCCAAGTCGGGACAGGGAAGTACACTGAAGCTTTCTTT
-,TRBV28,many,TRBJ1-1,CASTRWNTEAFF,TGTGCCAGCACTAGATGGAACACTGAAGCTTTCTTT
-,TRBV11-2,many,TRBJ1-5,CASSLTQGRNQPQHF,TGTGCCAGCAGCTTAACCCAGGGTCGGAATCAGCCCCAGCATTTT
-,TRBV6-4,many,TRBJ2-3,CASRGRGTQYF,TGTGCCAGCAGGGGGCGGGGTACGCAGTATTTT
TRBD1,TRBV20-1,-,TRBJ1-2,CSASLSSGQGNYGYTF,TGCAGTGCTAGCCTGTCGTCGGGACAGGGTAACTATGGCTACACCTTC
TRBD1,TRBV24-1,many,TRBJ2-3,CATSDLGQGKTDTQYF,TGTGCCACCAGTGACCTGGGACAGGGGAAGACAGATACGCAGTATTTT
-,TRBV20-1,many,TRBJ2-3,CSVPRIRGNTDTQYF,TGCAGTGTCCCGCGGATTCGCGGGAACACAGATACGCAGTATTTT
TRBD2,TRBV29-1,many,TRBJ2-1,CSVEGDGTSGYNEQFF,TGCAGCGTTGAAGGGGACGGGACTAGCGGCTACAATGAGCAGTTCTTC
TRBD2,TRBV2,many,TRBJ2-2,CASTPGGPSGRLDTGELFF,TGTGCCAGCACACCCGGGGGGCCTAGCGGGAGATTGGACACCGGGGAGCTGTTTTTT
-,TRBV6-5,many,TRBJ1-1,CASSYTSENTEAFF,TGTGCCAGCAGTTACACTTCAGAGAACACTGAAGCTTTCTTT
-,TRBV6-1,-,TRBJ2-7,CASTRRGQRYEQYF,TGTGCCAGCACCAGACGCGGACAGCGATACGAGCAGTACTTC
-,TRBV5-1,many,TRBJ2-7,CASSQDTYEQYF,TGCGCCAGCAGCCAGGACACCTACGAGCAGTACTTC